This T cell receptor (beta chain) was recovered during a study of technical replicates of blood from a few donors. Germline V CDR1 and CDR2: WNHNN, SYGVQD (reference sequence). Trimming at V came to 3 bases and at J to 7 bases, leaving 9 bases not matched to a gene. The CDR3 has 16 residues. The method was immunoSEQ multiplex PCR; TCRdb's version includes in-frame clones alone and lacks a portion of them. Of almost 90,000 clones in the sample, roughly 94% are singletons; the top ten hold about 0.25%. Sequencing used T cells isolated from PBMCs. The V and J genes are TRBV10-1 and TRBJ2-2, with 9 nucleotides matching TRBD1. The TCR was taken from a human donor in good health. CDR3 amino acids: CASSDPGQGVIGELFF. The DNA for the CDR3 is TGCGCCAGCAGTGATCCGGGACAGGGTGTTATCGGGGAGCTGTTTTTT.